The 27 T cell receptor beta chains listed next were all sequenced from one sample in a study of blood T cell repertoires in COVID-19. The method was immunoSEQ multiplex PCR; TCRdb's version includes in-frame clones alone and lacks a portion of them. The repertoire includes almost 250,000 clones, 85% to 90% of them detected once, and over 4% sits in the top ten. Sequencing was done on a sample of PBMCs or T cells enriched from blood (not recorded which). The receptors derive from a woman between 25 and 40 years old who had recovered from COVID-19.

This clone was counted once. The V gene is TRBV18, the J gene TRBJ1-2; the match to TRBD1 covers 11 bases. The CDR3 has 16 residues. Germline-derived CDR1 and CDR2 are KGHSH and LQKENI. V dropped 2 bases and J dropped 3; count of bases not matched to a gene: 5. CDR3: CASSPTTGQGDYGYTF. The DNA of the CDR3 is TGTGCCAGCTCACCAACGACGGGACAGGGGGACTATGGCTACACCTTC.

The rearrangement uses TRBV5-8 and TRBJ2-5; 7 bases agree with TRBD2. The CDR3 has 14 residues. The junction had 9 bases not matched to a gene; V was cut back by 5 bases and J by 5 bases. Germline loops: CDR1 SGHTS, CDR2 YDEGEE. CDR3 in amino acids: CASSQRRGRETQYF. CDR3 nucleotide sequence: TGTGCCAGCAGTCAGAGGCGGGGGAGGGAGACCCAGTACTTC.

The rearrangement links TRBV4-1 to TRBJ2-7; 11 positions match TRBD2. Germline V gene data show CDR1 as MGHRA and CDR2 as YSYEKL. This CDR3 spans 17 amino acids. With V trimmed by 0 bases and J by 1 base, 5 bases remained unmatched. CDR3 loop: CASSQEDSGRASYEQYF. The CDR3 DNA sequence: TGCGCCAGCAGCCAAGAGGATAGCGGGAGGGCGTCCTACGAGCAGTACTTC.

The table lists this clone with a count of one. V is TRBV12-3 or TRBV12-4 and J is TRBJ1-2, with D maybe TRBD1 (5 bases). V lost 4 bases to trimming and J lost 8 bases, with 14 bases between them. The CDR3 contains 13 residues. CDR3 region: CASSSGTDLGYTF. As DNA, the CDR3 is TGTGCCAGCAGTTCGGGGACTGACCTGGGCTACACCTTC.

This clone was recorded once. The V and J genes are TRBV5-5 and TRBJ2-2; weak D call: TRBD1 (5 bases). CDR3 length: 15 residues. Germline loops: CDR1 SGHKS, CDR2 YYEKEE (reference sequence). Trimming took off 1 base at V and 7 bases at J, with 14 bases between the two ends. Here the CDR3 DNA reads TGTGCCAGCAGCTTGTTCAGGGAAGGATTCGGGGAGCTGTTTTTT. It yields the protein CASSLFREGFGELFF. Complete variable domain (other parts from reference TRBV5-5 and TRBJ2-2): DAGVTQSPTHLIKTRGQQVTLRCSPISGHKSVSWYQQVLGQGPQFIFQYYEKEERGRGNFPDRFSARQFPNYSSELNVNALLLGDSALYLCASSLFREGFGELFFGEGSRLTVL.

The chain couples TRBV4-2 to TRBJ2-2; tentative D call: TRBD1 (7 bases). The CDR3 spans 16 residues. V was pared by 5 bases and J by 5 bases, with 18 bases between. The germline gives CDR1 LGHNA, CDR2 YNFKEQ. In DNA form, the CDR3 reads TGTGCCAGCAGCGTCCGAACAGGGGCGGGGACCGGGGAGCTGTTTTTT. It translates to CASSVRTGAGTGELFF.

The V call is TRBV6-2 or TRBV6-3, the J call TRBJ2-7; weak D call: TRBD1 (6 bases). CDR1 MNHEY and CDR2 SVGEGT come from the germline V gene. V lost 1 base and J 0 bases, leaving 13 bases between the germline ends. The CDR3 runs to 16 residues. CDR3 DNA: TGTGCCAGCAGTTACTTAACTTGGACAGTCTCCTACGAGCAGTACTTC. Translated: CASSYLTWTVSYEQYF.

This chain links TRBV19 with TRBJ1-2; D not certain. The V gene lost 3 bases and the J gene lost 0 bases, with 11 bases spanning the gap. In germline, CDR1 is LNHDA, CDR2 SQIVND (reference sequence). This CDR3 has 15 residues. CDR3 nucleotide sequence: TGTGCCAGTAGTATCCCGGCACGGGCTAACTATGGCTACACCTTC. Translating it yields CASSIPARANYGYTF.

J is TRBJ2-7 and V is TRBV27; no clear D. This CDR3 contains 13 residues. The germline V gene has CDR1 MNHEY and CDR2 SMNVEV (reference sequence). Deletions cut 3 bases from V and 2 bases from J, with 8 bases between. The CDR3 DNA reads TGTGCCAGCAGTTTTAGCATGGCCTACGAGCAGTACTTC. Translated, it gives CASSFSMAYEQYF.

This chain joins TRBV7-3 and TRBJ1-2, with 8 bases matching TRBD1. This CDR3 spans 14 amino acids. From germline, CDR1 is SGHTA and CDR2 FQGTGA. J lost 6 bases, V lost 0 bases, and 3 bases had no gene match. The CDR3 DNA sequence: TGTGCCAGCAGCTTAACCGGGACAGGCCATGGCTACACCTTC. Its translation is CASSLTGTGHGYTF.

The chain carries TRBV6-2 or TRBV6-3 and TRBJ1-1; D gene uncertain. V dropped 2 bases and J dropped 3 bases, with 16 bases sitting between them. Germline values: CDR1 MNHEY, CDR2 SVGEGT. The CDR3 consists of 16 residues. The CDR3 nucleotides are TGTGCCAGCAGTTACCGTCCAGGTGAGACCTACACTGAAGCTTTCTTT. Residues: CASSYRPGETYTEAFF.

This chain links TRBV5-1 with TRBJ2-1; 11 bases map to TRBD1. The germline V gene has CDR1 SGHRS and CDR2 YFSETQ. The CDR3 sequence is 17 residues long. The ends lost 0 bases at V and 7 bases at J; junction bases unmatched: 9. CDR3 amino acids: CASSLDVRTGGRNEQFF. CDR3 DNA: TGCGCCAGCAGCTTGGACGTCCGGACAGGGGGCAGGAATGAGCAGTTCTTC.

This clone was seen once. The V call is TRBV7-2, the J call TRBJ1-2; D gene ambiguous. Germline V gene lookup returns CDR1 SGHTA and CDR2 FQGNSA. The CDR3 runs to 15 residues. V was trimmed by 1 base and J by 4 bases, leaving 13 bases between them. This chain's CDR3 is CASSLVSQDGYGYTF. The DNA for the CDR3 is TGTGCCAGCAGCTTAGTGTCGCAGGATGGCTATGGCTACACCTTC.

The chain combines TRBV7-2 with TRBJ1-5; TRBD1 aligns across 8 bases. The trim removed 5 bases at V and 3 bases at J, leaving 12 bases unmatched. Germline V gene data show CDR1 as SGHTA and CDR2 as FQGNSA. The CDR3 loop spans 17 amino acids. The CDR3 sequence: CASSQSIGTGDNQPQHF. As DNA, the CDR3 is TGTGCCAGCAGCCAATCCATCGGGACAGGAGACAATCAGCCCCAGCATTTT.

The CDR3 region is CASTGLSTDTQYF. CDR3 sequence (DNA): TGTGCCAGTACGGGACTTAGCACAGATACGCAGTATTTT. The rearrangement joins TRBV28 to TRBJ2-3; TRBD2 is a possible D gene (6 bases). The CDR3 has 13 amino acids. Germline assignment: CDR1 MDHEN and CDR2 SYDVKM. V lost 9 bases to trimming and J lost 0 bases, with 10 bases between them. Looking up the rest from reference TRBV28 and TRBJ2-3 gives the full variable domain: DVKVTQSSRYLVKRTGEKVFLECVQDMDHENMFWYRQDPGLGLRLIYFSYDVKMKEKGDIPEGYSVSREKKERFSLILESASTNQTSMYLCASTGLSTDTQYFGPGTRLTVL.

This chain links TRBV18 with TRBJ1-6, with D possibly being TRBD1 (5 bases). The CDR3 is made up of 14 amino acids. Germline CDR1 is KGHSH and CDR2 is LQKENI. Trimming stripped 3 bases from V and 3 bases from J, with 6 bases between. In nucleotides, the CDR3 is TGTGCCAGCTCACCGGGACTCTATAATTCACCCCTCCACTTT. Translation: CASSPGLYNSPLHF. Together with reference TRBV18 and TRBJ1-6, the CDR3 gives the full variable domain: NAGVMQNPRHLVRRRGQEARLRCSPMKGHSHVYWYRQLPEEGLKFMVYLQKENIIDESGMPKERFSAEFPKEGPSILRIQQVVRGDSAAYFCASSPGLYNSPLHFGNGTRLTVT.

The V call is TRBV29-1, the J call TRBJ2-5; D might be TRBD2 (6 bases). The CDR3 consists of 14 residues. The V gene lost 4 bases and the J gene lost 4 bases, with 16 bases spanning the gap. Germline V CDR1 and CDR2: SQVTM, ANQGSEA. CDR3 region: CSVGLGGVLETQYF. CDR3 sequence (DNA): TGCAGCGTTGGCCTAGGAGGGGTTTTAGAGACCCAGTACTTC.

V is TRBV9 and J is TRBJ2-7; TRBD2 matches 8 bases. Trimming cost V 4 bases and J 6 bases; bases outside gene matches: 9. The CDR3 has 14 residues. CDR1 and CDR2 (germline): SGDLS, YYNGEE. The CDR3 here is CASSPSTAGVEQYF. The CDR3 region has the DNA TGTGCCAGCAGCCCAAGTACAGCGGGAGTCGAGCAGTACTTC.

The chain combines TRBV5-1 with TRBJ2-1, with 7 positions matching TRBD2. The V gene end was trimmed by 4 bases and the J gene end by 7 bases; junction bases not matched to a gene: 8. This CDR3 region has 14 residues. The germline V gene encodes CDR1 SGHRS and CDR2 YFSETQ. CDR3 coding DNA: TGCGCCAGCAGCGCCCTCAGCGGGGATAATGAGCAGTTCTTC. Translated, it gives CASSALSGDNEQFF.

Only a few counts were recorded for this clone. The chain recombines TRBV12-5 with TRBJ1-1, with unresolved D. There are 13 residues in the CDR3. Germline-derived CDR1 and CDR2 are LGHNT and FRNRAP. The germline V and J ends were trimmed by 5 bases and 0 bases, with 7 bases remaining between them. The CDR3 nucleotides read TGTGCTAGTGGTGTGGCCATGAACACTGAAGCTTTCTTT. Its protein is CASGVAMNTEAFF.

The chain couples TRBV29-1 to TRBJ2-1; weak D call: TRBD2 (6 bases). V was pared by 6 bases and J by 5 bases, with 14 bases between. This CDR3 region has 13 residues. Germline CDR1 is SQVTM and CDR2 is ANQGSEA. The chain's CDR3 is CSVQRDFDNEQFF. CDR3 sequence (DNA): TGCAGCGTCCAAAGGGACTTCGACAATGAGCAGTTCTTC.

This clone appeared a single time. Written as DNA, the CDR3 is TGTGCCAGCAGCTGTAAGCGTTGTAATGAGCAGTTCTTC. Amino acid sequence: CASSCKRCNEQFF. J is TRBJ2-1 and V is TRBV11-3; D is unclear. V was trimmed by 4 bases and J by 7 bases, leaving 11 bases between them. This CDR3 contains 13 residues. The germline gives CDR1 SGHNT, CDR2 YENEEA.

This clone was detected only once. The CDR3 protein is CASSIQLYGGGRELFF. CDR3 nucleotides: TGTGCCAGTAGTATACAACTGTACGGCGGGGGCCGGGAGCTGTTTTTT. The chain recombines TRBV19 with TRBJ2-2; D is perhaps TRBD2 (7 bases). The CDR3 length is 16 residues. V gave up 2 bases and J gave up 9 bases, with 19 bases separating them. Germline V gene sequence: CDR1 LNHDA, CDR2 SQIVND (reference sequence).

The rearrangement links TRBV3-1 (or the pseudogene TRBV3-2) to TRBJ1-5, with no clear D. The CDR3 extends over 15 amino acids. Trimming took 4 bases from V and 0 from J, leaving 10 bases between them. CDR1 is LGHDT, CDR2 YNNKEL, per germline (reference sequence). CDR3 nucleotide sequence: TGTGCCAGCAGCCTTACTACTGATAGCAATCAGCCCCAGCATTTT. It codes for CASSLTTDSNQPQHF.

The V call is TRBV11-1, the J call TRBJ2-1, with unresolved D. CDR1 and CDR2 (germline): SGHAT, FQDESV (reference sequence). The CDR3 sequence is 12 residues long. The V end lost 2 bases, the J end lost 6 bases, and 5 bases lay between the germline ends. CDR3 amino acids: CASSLSPNEQFF. Written as DNA, the CDR3 is TGTGCCAGCAGCTTAAGCCCCAATGAGCAGTTCTTC.

This clone was seen just once. The chain recombines TRBV20-1 with TRBJ2-1; 7 nucleotides agree with TRBD2. Germline V lookup: CDR1 DFQATT, CDR2 SNEGSKA (reference sequence). This CDR3 has 14 residues. With 3 bases clipped from V and 2 bases from J, the junction kept 4 bases outside the gene matches. This chain's CDR3 is CSASPAGTYNEQFF. The CDR3 DNA sequence: TGCAGTGCTAGTCCAGCGGGAACCTACAATGAGCAGTTCTTC.

This clone was found once. The chain recombines TRBV30 with TRBJ1-4, with D perhaps TRBD1 (6 bases). CDR1 is GTSNPN and CDR2 is SVGIG in the germline V gene (reference sequence). Deletions cut 7 bases from V and 5 bases from J, with 20 bases between. The CDR3 loop spans 15 amino acids. The CDR3 spells CASLGFGQGNEKLFF. In nucleotides, the CDR3 is TGTGCCTCCCTCGGGTTTGGGCAGGGGAATGAAAAACTGTTTTTT. Supplemented by reference TRBV30 and TRBJ1-4, the full variable domain reads SQTIHQWPATLVQPVGSPLSLECTVEGTSNPNLYWYRQAAGRGLQLLFYSVGIGQISSEVPQNLSASRPQDRQFILSSKKLLLSDSGFYLCASLGFGQGNEKLFFGSGTQLSVL.